Listed below are T cell receptor beta chains from one sample, sequenced in a study of PD-1 blockade in mismatch repair-deficient tumors. Clones were read by immunoSEQ multiplex PCR, and TCRdb kept only the in-frame ones, dropping some. The table shows roughly 70,000 clones, with about 72% occurring only once. The sample here was peripheral blood, taken 2 weeks after starting pembrolizumab. The receptors come from an adult with mismatch repair-deficient cancer. Both conserved end residues are part of each CDR3. D genes are given only for firm matches. A clone size is listed for some rows: how often the clone was seen (once, few, many), or a class if it is expanded.

v_call,clone_size,j_call,d_call,cdr3_aa,cdr3_nt
TRBV19,-,TRBJ1-5,-,CASKNPERSNQPQHF,TGTGCCAGTAAGAATCCGGAGCGCAGCAATCAGCCCCAGCATTTT
TRBV7-9,-,TRBJ2-7,-,CASSLGGVSYEQYF,TGTGCCAGCAGCTTAGGGGGGGTTTCCTACGAGCAGTACTTC
TRBV19,-,TRBJ2-1,-,CASSFNGEQFF,TGTGCCAGTAGTTTTAATGGGGAGCAGTTCTTC
TRBV7-6,-,TRBJ2-7,-,CASSLNRDNTYEQYF,TGTGCCAGCAGCTTAAACCGGGACAATACCTACGAGCAGTACTTC
TRBV27,-,TRBJ1-1,-,CASSLSRNTEAFF,TGTGCCAGCAGTTTGTCACGGAACACTGAAGCTTTCTTT
TRBV27,-,TRBJ1-1,-,CANSFGSGTEAFF,TGTGCCAACAGTTTCGGGTCGGGGACTGAAGCTTTCTTT
TRBV5-6,-,TRBJ1-1,-,CASSLMIGAEAFF,TGTGCCAGCAGCCTAATGATCGGGGCTGAAGCTTTCTTT
TRBV23-1,once,TRBJ2-4,-,CASSQLCVGEVQYF,TGCGCCAGCAGTCAACTCTGTGTGGGGGAGGTTCAGTACTTC
TRBV4-1,once,TRBJ2-7,-,CASSQGLANSYEQYF,TGCGCCAGCAGCCAGGGGCTAGCGAACTCCTACGAGCAGTACTTC
TRBV27,-,TRBJ2-7,-,CASSQTRTSYEQYF,TGTGCCAGCAGTCAGACGAGAACCTCCTACGAGCAGTACTTC
TRBV10-3,-,TRBJ2-1,-,CAISALGNEQFF,TGTGCCATCAGTGCCTTGGGAAATGAGCAGTTCTTC
TRBV5-1,-,TRBJ1-5,-,CASSPRGPPNQPQHF,TGCGCCAGCAGCCCAAGGGGTCCCCCCAATCAGCCCCAGCATTTT
TRBV5-6,-,TRBJ1-6,-,CASSLRPGTRLHF,TGTGCCAGCAGCTTGAGGCCCGGGACAAGACTCCACTTT
TRBV5-6,-,TRBJ2-3,-,CASSSTGPAYSTDTQYF,TGTGCCAGCAGCTCAACCGGACCAGCGTACAGCACAGATACGCAGTATTTT
TRBV5-6,-,TRBJ1-2,TRBD1,CASSLGPGTDYGYTF,TGTGCCAGCAGCTTGGGGCCCGGGACAGACTATGGCTACACCTTC
TRBV27,-,TRBJ1-2,TRBD1,CASSTQGGGYTF,TGTGCCAGCAGTACCCAGGGGGGCGGCTACACCTTC
TRBV5-6,-,TRBJ2-7,-,CASSRGISYEQYF,TGTGCCAGCAGCCGCGGGATTTCCTACGAGCAGTACTTC
TRBV10-3,-,TRBJ2-3,TRBD1,CAISDAGQGNTDTQYF,TGTGCCATCAGTGACGCGGGACAGGGCAACACAGATACGCAGTATTTT
TRBV19,-,TRBJ1-5,-,CASSIQNDHFYQPQHF,TGTGCCAGTAGTATTCAAAACGACCACTTTTATCAGCCCCAGCATTTT
TRBV6-5,once,TRBJ2-6,-,CASNRKSGANVLTF,TGTGCCAGCAACCGGAAGTCTGGGGCCAACGTCCTGACTTTC
TRBV27,-,TRBJ1-1,-,CASKAGWTTEAFF,TGTGCCAGCAAGGCAGGGTGGACCACTGAAGCTTTCTTT
TRBV29-1,-,TRBJ2-3,-,CSVGGETDTQYF,TGCAGCGTTGGGGGGGAGACAGATACGCAGTATTTT
TRBV5-4,-,TRBJ1-2,TRBD1,CASSPPGQGPRGYTF,TGTGCCAGCAGCCCCCCGGGACAGGGCCCGAGGGGCTACACCTTC
TRBV4-1,-,TRBJ2-2,TRBD2,CASSQETSSANTGELFF,TGCGCCAGCAGCCAAGAGACTAGCAGCGCGAACACCGGGGAGCTGTTTTTT
TRBV7-8,-,TRBJ1-4,TRBD1,CASSAGQGNEKLFF,TGTGCCAGCAGCGCGGGACAGGGGAATGAAAAACTGTTTTTT
TRBV5-1,few,TRBJ2-7,-,CASSLGVFGDEQYF,TGCGCCAGCAGCTTGGGGGTCTTCGGGGACGAGCAGTACTTC
TRBV4-3,-,TRBJ2-7,-,CASSPGTGSYEQYF,TGCGCCAGCAGCCCTGGGACGGGTTCGTACGAGCAGTACTTC
TRBV4-1,-,TRBJ2-2,TRBD2,CASSQAAPAGDTGELFF,TGCGCCAGCAGCCAAGCCGCACCAGCGGGAGACACCGGGGAGCTGTTTTTT
TRBV5-4,few,TRBJ1-1,-,CASSLEYTEAFF,TGTGCCAGCAGCTTGGAGTACACTGAAGCTTTCTTT
TRBV6-6,-,TRBJ1-1,-,CASSFGTAEAFF,TGTGCCAGCTCTTTCGGAACGGCAGAAGCTTTCTTT
TRBV7-2,-,TRBJ2-2,TRBD1,CASSSKTGWSGELFF,TGTGCCAGCAGCTCGAAGACAGGGTGGAGCGGGGAGCTGTTTTTT
TRBV11-2,once,TRBJ2-5,-,CASSTGTVGETQYF,TGTGCCAGCAGCACCGGGACCGTGGGAGAGACCCAGTACTTC
TRBV2,-,TRBJ1-1,TRBD1,CASSPGQGVAEAFF,TGTGCCAGCAGTCCGGGACAGGGGGTCGCTGAAGCTTTCTTT
TRBV29-1,-,TRBJ2-5,-,CSAGQNQETQYF,TGCAGCGCTGGACAGAACCAAGAGACCCAGTACTTC
TRBV19,-,TRBJ1-2,-,CASSIKGSGYTF,TGTGCCAGTAGTATAAAGGGGAGCGGCTACACCTTC
TRBV7-2,few,TRBJ1-5,-,CASSLNINQPQHF,TGTGCCAGCAGCTTAAACATTAATCAGCCCCAGCATTTT
TRBV13,-,TRBJ2-7,-,CASSSRSTDYEQYF,TGTGCCAGCAGCTCCCGATCGACTGACTACGAGCAGTACTTC
TRBV13,-,TRBJ2-5,-,CASSFGRRGEETQYF,TGTGCCAGCAGCTTCGGCCGTAGGGGTGAAGAGACCCAGTACTTC
TRBV7-8,-,TRBJ2-3,TRBD2,CASSLATSGADTQYF,TGTGCCAGCAGCTTAGCAACTAGCGGAGCCGATACGCAGTATTTT
TRBV10-3,-,TRBJ2-7,TRBD1,CAIRRDRGTNPYSYEQYF,TGTGCCATCAGGAGGGACAGGGGGACGAATCCATACTCCTACGAGCAGTACTTC
TRBV27,-,TRBJ1-5,-,CASSTGGAVSNQPQHF,TGTGCCAGCAGTACCGGGGGGGCCGTGAGCAATCAGCCCCAGCATTTT
TRBV27,-,TRBJ2-1,-,CASSLKQNNEQFF,TGTGCCAGCAGTTTGAAGCAAAACAATGAGCAGTTCTTC
TRBV7-9,-,TRBJ1-1,-,CASSLWAGPTAEAFF,TGTGCCAGCAGCTTATGGGCAGGGCCCACTGCTGAAGCTTTCTTT
TRBV19,few,TRBJ1-2,-,CASSPRTTGYTF,TGTGCCAGTAGTCCGCGGACAACTGGCTACACCTTC
TRBV27,-,TRBJ2-1,TRBD2,CASKGSGRASNEQFF,TGTGCCAGCAAGGGAAGCGGGAGGGCCTCCAATGAGCAGTTCTTC
TRBV6-1,-,TRBJ2-7,TRBD2,CATPGLAAYEQYF,TGTGCCACCCCCGGACTAGCGGCCTATGAGCAGTACTTC
TRBV27,-,TRBJ2-7,-,CASRRDYEQYF,TGTGCCAGCAGACGAGATTACGAGCAGTACTTC
TRBV7-9,-,TRBJ2-5,-,CASSPVGGGGAETQYF,TGTGCCAGCAGCCCGGTTGGGGGCGGAGGGGCAGAGACCCAGTACTTC
TRBV19,-,TRBJ2-2,TRBD2,CASTLGSASGTGELFF,TGTGCCAGTACTCTAGGGTCGGCTAGCGGCACCGGGGAGCTGTTTTTT
TRBV5-4,-,TRBJ1-2,-,CASSLARYGYTF,TGTGCCAGCAGCCTGGCCCGTTATGGCTACACCTTC
TRBV4-3,-,TRBJ2-1,TRBD2,CASSLGLAGDNEQFF,TGCGCCAGCAGCCTGGGACTAGCGGGAGACAATGAGCAGTTCTTC
TRBV4-1,-,TRBJ1-5,-,CASSQDRTAYSNQPQHF,TGCGCCAGCAGCCAAGATAGAACAGCTTATAGCAATCAGCCCCAGCATTTT
TRBV2,once,TRBJ1-5,-,CASSIGNQPQHF,TGTGCCAGCTCCATAGGCAATCAGCCCCAGCATTTT
TRBV29-1,-,TRBJ2-7,TRBD1,CSVERDRGFNEQYF,TGCAGCGTTGAAAGGGACAGGGGATTCAACGAGCAGTACTTC
TRBV9,-,TRBJ1-5,-,CASSVDISQPQHF,TGTGCCAGCAGCGTCGACATTTCCCAGCCCCAGCATTTT